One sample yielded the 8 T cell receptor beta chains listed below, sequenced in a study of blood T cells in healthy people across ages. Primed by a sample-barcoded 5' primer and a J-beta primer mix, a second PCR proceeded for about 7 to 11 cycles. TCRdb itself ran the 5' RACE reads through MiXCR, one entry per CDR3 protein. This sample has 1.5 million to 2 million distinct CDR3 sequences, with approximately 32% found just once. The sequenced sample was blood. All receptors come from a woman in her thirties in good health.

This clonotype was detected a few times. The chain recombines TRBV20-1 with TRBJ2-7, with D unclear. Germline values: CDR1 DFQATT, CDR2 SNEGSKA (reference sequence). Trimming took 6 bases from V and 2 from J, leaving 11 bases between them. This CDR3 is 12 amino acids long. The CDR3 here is CSAGLETYEQYF. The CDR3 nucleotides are TGCAGTGCAGGGCTGGAGACCTACGAGCAGTACTTC.

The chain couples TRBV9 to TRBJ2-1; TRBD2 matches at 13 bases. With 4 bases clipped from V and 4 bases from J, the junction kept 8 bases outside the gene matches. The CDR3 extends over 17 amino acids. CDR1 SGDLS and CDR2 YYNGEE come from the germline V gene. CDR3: CASSSRTSGSIYNEQFF. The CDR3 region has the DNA TGTGCCAGCAGCTCGAGGACTAGCGGGAGTATTTACAATGAGCAGTTCTTC.

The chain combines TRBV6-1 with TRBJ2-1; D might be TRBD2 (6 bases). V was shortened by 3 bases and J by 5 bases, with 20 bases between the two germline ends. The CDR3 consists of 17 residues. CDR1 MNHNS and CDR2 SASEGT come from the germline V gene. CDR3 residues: CASSDRTTPDINNEQFF. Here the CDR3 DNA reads TGTGCCAGCAGTGATCGGACTACTCCAGACATAAACAATGAGCAGTTCTTC.

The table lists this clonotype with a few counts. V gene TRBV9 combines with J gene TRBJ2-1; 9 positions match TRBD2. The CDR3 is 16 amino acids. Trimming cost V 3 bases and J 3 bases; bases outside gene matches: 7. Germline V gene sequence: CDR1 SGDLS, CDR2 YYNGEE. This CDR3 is CASSAGGLANYNEQFF. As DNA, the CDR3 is TGTGCCAGCAGCGCGGGGGGACTAGCCAACTACAATGAGCAGTTCTTC.

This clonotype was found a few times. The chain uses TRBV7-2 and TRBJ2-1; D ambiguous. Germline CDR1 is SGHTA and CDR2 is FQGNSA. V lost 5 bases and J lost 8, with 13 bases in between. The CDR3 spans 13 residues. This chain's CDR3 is CASSPRFADEQFF. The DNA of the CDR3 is TGTGCCAGCAGCCCCCGCTTTGCGGATGAGCAGTTCTTC.

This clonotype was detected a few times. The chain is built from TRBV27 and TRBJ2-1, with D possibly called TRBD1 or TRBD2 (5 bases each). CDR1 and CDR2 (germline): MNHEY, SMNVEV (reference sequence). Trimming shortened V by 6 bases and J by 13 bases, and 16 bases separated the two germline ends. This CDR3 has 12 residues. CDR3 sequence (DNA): TGTGCCAGCAGCCGAAGCGGACACCCCCAGTTCTTC. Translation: CASSRSGHPQFF.

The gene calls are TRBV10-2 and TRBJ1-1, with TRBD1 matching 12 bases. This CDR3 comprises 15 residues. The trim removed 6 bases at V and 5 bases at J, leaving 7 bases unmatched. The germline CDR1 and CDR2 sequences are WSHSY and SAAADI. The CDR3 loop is CASRAGTGGGTEAFF. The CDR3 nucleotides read TGCGCCAGCAGAGCCGGGACAGGGGGCGGAACTGAAGCTTTCTTT.

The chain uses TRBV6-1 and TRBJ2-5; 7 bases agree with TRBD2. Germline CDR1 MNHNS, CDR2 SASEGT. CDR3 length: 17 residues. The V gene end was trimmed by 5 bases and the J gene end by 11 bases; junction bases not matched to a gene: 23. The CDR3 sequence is CASSPSLPGTGRFEQYF. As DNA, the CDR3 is TGTGCCAGCAGTCCCTCCCTCCCCGGGACCGGGAGGTTTGAGCAGTACTTC.